This T cell receptor (beta chain) was identified in a study of shared clonotypes between healthy human individuals. Assay used: immunoSEQ multiplex PCR; TCRdb lists only in-frame clones, some missing. The sample includes over a million clones, around 98.5% of them seen just once. V lost 10 bases and J 5 bases, leaving 20 bases between the germline ends. The length of the CDR3 is 14 residues. Germline-derived CDR1 and CDR2 are MDHEN and SYDVKM. The sample taken for sequencing was naive CD4+ T cells sorted from blood. Subset reported: CD45RA+ positively selected. V and J are TRBV28 and TRBJ1-2; D perhaps matches TRBD1 (5 bases). The receptor's source is a man younger than 40 in good health. The CDR3 sequence: CATQGEGNIYGYTF. In DNA form, the CDR3 reads TGTGCCACCCAAGGGGAAGGGAATATTTATGGCTACACCTTC.